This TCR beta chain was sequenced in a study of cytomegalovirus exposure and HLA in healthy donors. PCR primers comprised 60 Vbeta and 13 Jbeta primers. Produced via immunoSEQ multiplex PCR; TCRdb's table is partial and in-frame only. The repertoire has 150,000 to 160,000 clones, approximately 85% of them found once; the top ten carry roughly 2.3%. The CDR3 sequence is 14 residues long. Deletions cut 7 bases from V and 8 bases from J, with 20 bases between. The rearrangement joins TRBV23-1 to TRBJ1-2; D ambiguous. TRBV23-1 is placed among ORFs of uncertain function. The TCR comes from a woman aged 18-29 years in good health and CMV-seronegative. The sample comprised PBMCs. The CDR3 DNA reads TGCGCCAGCACCCAAACGCTCCGTTTGAGGGGCTACACCTTC. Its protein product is CASTQTLRLRGYTF.